This T cell receptor (beta chain) came from a study of cytomegalovirus exposure and HLA in healthy donors. Amplification used 60 Vbeta primers and 13 Jbeta primers. This table comes from immunoSEQ multiplex PCR, and its TCRdb copy is limited to in-frame clones, with some not included. The sample holds 140,000 or so clones, 78% seen once. The CDR3 consists of 15 residues. Germline lookup yields CDR1 SEHNR and CDR2 FQNEAQ (reference sequence). V lost 0 bases and J lost 6, with 15 bases in between. This chain links TRBV7-9 with TRBJ2-7; D is unresolved. The sequence was obtained from a woman in her late teens or twenties in good health and CMV-seropositive. Input material: PBMCs. This CDR3 reads CASSLAQAGLGEQYF. The CDR3 bases are TGTGCCAGCAGCTTAGCTCAGGCCGGTCTGGGCGAGCAGTACTTC.